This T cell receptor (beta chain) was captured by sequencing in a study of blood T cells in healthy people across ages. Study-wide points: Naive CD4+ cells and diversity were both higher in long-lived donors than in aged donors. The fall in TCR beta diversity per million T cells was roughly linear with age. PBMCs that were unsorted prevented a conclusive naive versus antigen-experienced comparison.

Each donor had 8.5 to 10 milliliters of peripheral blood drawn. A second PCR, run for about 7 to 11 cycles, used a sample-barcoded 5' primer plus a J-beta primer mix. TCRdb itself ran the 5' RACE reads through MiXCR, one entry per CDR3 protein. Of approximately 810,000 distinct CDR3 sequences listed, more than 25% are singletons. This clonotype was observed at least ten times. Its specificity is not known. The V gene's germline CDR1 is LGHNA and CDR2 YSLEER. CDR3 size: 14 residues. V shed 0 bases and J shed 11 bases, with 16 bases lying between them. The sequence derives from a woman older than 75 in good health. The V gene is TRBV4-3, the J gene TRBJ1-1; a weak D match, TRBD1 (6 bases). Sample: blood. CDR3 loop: CASSQEGRTGSAFF. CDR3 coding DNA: TGCGCCAGCAGCCAAGAGGGGAGAACAGGGAGCGCTTTCTTT.